This TCR beta chain was observed in a study of cytomegalovirus exposure and HLA in healthy donors listed by TCRdb under 2017. Study-wide context: In an earlier analysis of some 550 of the donors, 250 to 300 Gb of sequence data and 100 million or so unique TCR beta sequences from 150 million to 200 million T cells were reported. About 280 gigabases of sequencing data and roughly 81 million unique TCR sequences made up an early release that covered fewer than 650 HLA-typed donors. Of the roughly 430 genotyped donors, about 80% fell in the genetic ancestry cluster associated with self-reported Caucasian donors. The aim of the study was to test whether cataloging public T cell receptors could identify signatures of past pathogen exposure. Using immunosequencing, the study profiled T cell repertoires from 500 to 800 subjects and related those repertoires to cytomegalovirus serostatus. Along with the roughly 670-subject first cohort, a separate validation cohort of over a hundred different subjects was used. High-throughput TCR immunosequencing, statistical association of individual TCRs with disease status, and machine learning were combined to predict cytomegalovirus infection status. A later analysis re-analyzed previously published TCR beta repertoires from 600 to 850 donors and added high-resolution HLA genotyping to study TCR occurrence patterns. In the later analysis, no new phenotypic data were used to find candidate immune exposures; instead, reliance was placed on TCR beta sequences and their occurrence across donors. An earlier analysis of several hundred of the donors applied high-throughput TCR beta sequencing to assess whether each TCR beta V gene segment acted as functional or pseudogenic. Donor age, sex, ethnicity and CMV serostatus were compiled together with the repertoire data. In a later genetic analysis, genome-wide SNP genotypes for about 55% of the roughly 700 donors were used, and that subset was treated as a discovery cohort. Every repertoire in the discovery cohort had been generated on one and the same sequencing platform. HLA typing covered class I and class II loci at four-digit resolution. The number of donors typed differed by locus, with roughly 620-630 for A, B, C, DRB1 and DQB1, roughly 550 for DQA1, nearly 610 for DPA1, and 400 to 490 for DPB1. Roughly five DR-DQ haplotypes were treated as single units for association and clustering because of strong linkage in the cohort. On average, around 240,000 unique TCR beta nucleotide sequences were sequenced per donor among fewer than 500 genotyped donors of the cohort, with roughly 18% of those sequences being non-productive. What the work shows at the level of the full study, not this receptor alone: Broadly in line with IMGT annotations, most TCR beta V segments showed up in productive rearrangements about 87% or about 30% of the time in an earlier analysis of several hundred of the donors. The earlier analysis of 587 of the donors excluded roughly 17 rarely observed V segments, including chromosome 9 orphons, because counts were too low. In a later genetic analysis, a missense DCLRE1C variant was associated with V-gene and J-gene trimming of TCR beta chains, and the association was replicated in an independent cohort. For the cohort, immune exposure information was limited to CMV serostatus. The study listed approximately 150 TCR beta chains as associated with cytomegalovirus. In vitro tests confirmed that three of the cytomegalovirus-associated TCR beta chains recognize cytomegalovirus antigens. A cluster of highly shared sequence variants was judged likely to represent a technical artifact of the sequencing pipeline. Correlated functional status among segregating V segments might be attributable to linkage disequilibrium, but an unknown experimental factor could not be ruled out. A later analysis associated 15,000 or so TCR beta sequences with specific HLA alleles at a false discovery rate of 0.05. In a later analysis, HLA-associated TCR beta chains were found to be more clonally expanded and to have lower generation probabilities than equally common non-associated chains. Most TCR sequences were observed very rarely across donors, whereas some public TCRs were present in many individuals. According to a later analysis, most CMV-associated TCR beta chains appeared to be HLA-restricted, and the HLA associations seemed to be driven largely by CMV exposure. It was suggested by the authors that the approach could potentially be generalized to other disease states and immunological phenotypes. A further reported finding was that TCR beta sequences accurately predicted the HLA-A and HLA-B alleles for most subjects in the first cohort. Because HLA typing was unavailable for some donors at each locus, only the typed subset was used in association tests. According to a later analysis, TCR association rates differed among HLA loci, with DRB1 alleles showing the most associated TCRs and HLA-C alleles showing the fewest. In this cohort, only TCR beta chains were sequenced, and detectable features were limited by the absence of alpha or paired-chain data. When HLA alleles, especially DR and DQ, strongly co-occurred, TCR associations were difficult to assign to individual alleles. Roughly uniform sequencing depth across donors was assumed in presence/absence analyses, although this assumption may not hold. In a later analysis, several top co-occurrence clusters were reported to appear linked to parvovirus B19, influenza, CMV and Epstein-Barr virus. The classifier was reported to diagnose cytomegalovirus status with high specificity and sensitivity in both the original cohort and the validation cohort. In a later genetic analysis, fewer N-insertions in productive TCRs were reported among donors in an Asian-associated ancestry cluster than the 666-donor mean.

The library was obtained by the immunoSEQ multiplex PCR assay. A mixture of 60 forward primers for TCR Vbeta segments and 13 reverse primers for TCR Jbeta segments was used in the multiplex PCR. A multiplex PCR assay on genomic DNA amplified the CDR3 region of rearranged TCR beta genes. The amplified TCR beta libraries were sequenced on the Illumina HiSeq System as 87-base-pair reads. As for the original processing: Across the 670 or so repertoires, a later analysis counted roughly 77 million unique TCR beta chains, around 11 million of which were shared by at least two donors. A nearest-neighbor algorithm error-corrected the raw reads and collapsed the reads into unique sequences, merging closely related sequences to remove PCR and sequencing errors. V, D and J gene segments were assigned by aligning CDR3 sequences to IMGT reference sequences. For a sequence to be retained, a match of at least six nucleotides was required to both a V gene segment and a J gene segment. A rearrangement was called productive if the CDR3 had no stop codons and remained in frame with V and J, and every other rearrangement was called non-productive. CDR3 was defined according to IMGT convention as the region running from the second conserved V-encoded cysteine to the conserved J-encoded phenylalanine. The earlier analysis of roughly 590 of the donors excluded sequences that lacked an unambiguous match to a single V gene segment. In an earlier analysis of several hundred of the donors, V segments were called functional above 56.7% productive rearrangements and were called segregating when the between-donor standard deviation exceeded 5%. A statistical classification framework was built to diagnose cytomegalovirus status from the catalog of TCR beta chain sequences. In a later analysis, V and J genes were assigned by comparing TCR nucleotide sequences against IMGT/GENE-DB human TR gene sequences. A later analysis assigned CDR3 sequences and most-parsimonious VDJ recombination scenarios with the TCRdist pipeline. A later analysis defined each TCR beta chain by its CDR3 amino acid sequence plus V-gene family, and excluded reads lacking a unique V-gene family. To address suspected cross-contamination and a sequencing artifact, a later analysis removed around 600 highly shared, low-generation-probability nucleotide sequences. In a later analysis, a clonal expansion index for each public chain was calculated from normalized within-repertoire ranks of inferred template counts. In a later analysis, generation probabilities were computed with a VDJ recombination model fitted to out-of-frame rearrangements, and the resulting probabilities were checked against IGoR. In a later analysis, hypergeometric tests were used to score TCR-TCR, TCR-HLA and TCR-CMV co-occurrence, with a repertoire-size bias correction applied to TCR pairs. A later analysis estimated false discovery rates by permuting HLA or CMV assignments 20 times. In a later analysis, co-occurring TCRs were grouped using DBSCAN, and TCRdist sequence similarity was added for clustering within HLA-allele-positive subsets. Repertoires with fewer than 30,000 or more than 120,000 public chains, plus five repertoires with anomalous nucleotide sharing, were excluded from co-occurrence clustering. Sourced from immuneACCESS, this table was stored by TCRdb with only in-frame sequences that have V and J called. A share of the clones is absent; for the studies checked, an unresolved V gene accounts for under half, and the remainder has no known explanation. V and J calls and clone size are those listed in that table; D and trimming were worked out from the DNA. This sample is represented by 150,000 to 250,000 clones; around 80% of them were singletons. Around 4.3% of the sample is taken by the ten largest.

In total, approximately 610 healthy bone marrow donors made up the cohort. Cohort members were all nominally healthy when sampled, although unrecorded immune exposures were likely present. The donor was CMV seropositive and belonged to the group of 250 to 300 seropositive cohort members. Each donor provided a peripheral blood sample, and peripheral blood mononuclear cells were used for TCR beta sequencing. The Qiagen DNeasy Blood Extraction Kit was used to extract genomic DNA from the blood cell samples. On this clone: Its antigen remains unidentified. Per-nucleotide qualities are absent, and no much larger clonotype sits a single base away.

This receptor was identified in a young woman in good health and CMV-seropositive. Sequencing used PBMCs.

CDR3 region: CASSIMGQAYNEQFF. The DNA is TGTGCCAGTAGTATAATGGGACAGGCCTACAATGAGCAGTTCTTC. The sequence is built from TRBV19 and TRBJ2-1, and 8 junction bases match TRBD1. Inclusive of the bounding cysteine and phenylalanine, the CDR3 is 15 residues long. Only the CDR3 region is kept as DNA, spanning 45 bases read in frame from base 1. The germline V gene (reference sequence) specifies LNHDA as CDR1 and SQIVND as CDR2. The germline V end is reduced by 2 bases and the J end by 2 bases; junction bases left unmatched: 2.